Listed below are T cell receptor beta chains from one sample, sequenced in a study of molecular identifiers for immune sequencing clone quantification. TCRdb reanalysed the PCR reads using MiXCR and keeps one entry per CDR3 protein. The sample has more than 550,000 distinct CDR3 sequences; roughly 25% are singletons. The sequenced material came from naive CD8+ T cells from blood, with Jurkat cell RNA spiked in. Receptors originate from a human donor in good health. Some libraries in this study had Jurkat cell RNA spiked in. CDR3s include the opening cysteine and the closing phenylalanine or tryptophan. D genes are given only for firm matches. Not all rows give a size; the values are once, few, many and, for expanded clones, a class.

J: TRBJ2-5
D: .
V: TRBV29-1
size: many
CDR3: CSVDTPRGSANLGETQYF
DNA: TGCAGCGTTGATACCCCGAGAGGGAGCGCTAACCTTGGAGAGACCCAGTACTTC

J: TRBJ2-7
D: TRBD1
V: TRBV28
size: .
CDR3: CASSPGQGGGEQYF
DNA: TGTGCCAGCAGTCCAGGACAGGGTGGGGGCGAGCAGTACTTC

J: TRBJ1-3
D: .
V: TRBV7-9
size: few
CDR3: CASSFLTGRSGNTIYF
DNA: TGTGCCAGCAGCTTCCTGACAGGCCGCTCTGGAAACACCATATATTTT

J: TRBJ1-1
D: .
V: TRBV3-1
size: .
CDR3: CASSLAPGEFSAFF
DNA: TGTGCCAGCAGCCTTGCACCGGGCGAGTTTAGTGCTTTCTTT

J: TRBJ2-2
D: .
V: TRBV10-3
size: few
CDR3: CAIPMSHSQNTGELFF
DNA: TGTGCCATCCCAATGTCCCACTCCCAGAACACCGGGGAGCTGTTTTTT

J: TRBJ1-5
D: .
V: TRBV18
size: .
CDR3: CASSPFADSNQPQHF
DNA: TGTGCCAGCTCACCATTTGCGGACAGTAATCAGCCCCAGCATTTT

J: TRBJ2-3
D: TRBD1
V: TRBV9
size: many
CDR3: CASSPGGQGPTDTQYF
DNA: TGTGCCAGCAGCCCAGGAGGACAGGGACCCACAGATACGCAGTATTTT

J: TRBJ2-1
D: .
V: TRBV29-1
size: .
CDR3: CSVEVVMGDSSYNEQFF
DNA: TGCAGCGTTGAAGTGGTTATGGGGGATAGCTCCTACAATGAGCAGTTCTTC

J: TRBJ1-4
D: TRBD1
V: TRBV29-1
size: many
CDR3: CSGQGGEEKLFF
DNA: TGCAGCGGACAGGGGGGAGAGGAAAAACTGTTTTTT

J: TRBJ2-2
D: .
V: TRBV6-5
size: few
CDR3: CASSYGSRGLDTGELFF
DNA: TGTGCCAGCAGTTATGGGAGTCGGGGGCTGGACACCGGGGAGCTGTTTTTT

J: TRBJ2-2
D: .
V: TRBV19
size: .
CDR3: CASSVKDPGELFF
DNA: TGTGCCAGTAGTGTCAAGGATCCCGGGGAGCTGTTTTTT

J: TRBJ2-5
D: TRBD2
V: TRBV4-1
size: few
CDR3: CASSQGYAGGETQYF
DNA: TGCGCCAGCAGCCAAGGGTATGCGGGGGGAGAGACCCAGTACTTC

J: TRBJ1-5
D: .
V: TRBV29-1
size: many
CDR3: CSVGDPDQPQHF
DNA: TGCAGCGTCGGGGACCCAGATCAGCCCCAGCATTTT

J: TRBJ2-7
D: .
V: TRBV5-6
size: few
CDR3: CASSLTPQEYEQYF
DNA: TGTGCCAGCAGCCTCACTCCTCAAGAATACGAGCAGTACTTC

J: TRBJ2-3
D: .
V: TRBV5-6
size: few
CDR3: CASSHGGAWADTQYF
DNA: TGTGCCAGCAGTCATGGTGGGGCGTGGGCAGATACGCAGTATTTT

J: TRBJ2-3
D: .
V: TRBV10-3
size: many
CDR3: CAISDPIGQSSFDTQYF
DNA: TGTGCCATCAGTGACCCAATTGGACAGTCCAGTTTTGATACGCAGTATTTT

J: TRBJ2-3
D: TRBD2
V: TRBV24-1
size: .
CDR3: CATSGSSGPLSTDTQYF
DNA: TGTGCCACCAGTGGGAGTAGCGGGCCCCTCAGCACAGATACGCAGTATTTT

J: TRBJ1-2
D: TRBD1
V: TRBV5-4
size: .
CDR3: CASSLETGGWYGYTF
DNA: TGTGCCAGCAGCTTGGAGACAGGGGGTTGGTATGGCTACACCTTC

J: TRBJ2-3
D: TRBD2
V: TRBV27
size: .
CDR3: CASSTMGLVGADTQYF
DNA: TGTGCCAGCAGCACTATGGGACTAGTGGGTGCAGATACGCAGTATTTT

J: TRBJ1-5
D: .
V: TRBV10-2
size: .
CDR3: CASSVSNQPQHF
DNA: TGCGCCAGCAGTGTAAGCAATCAGCCCCAGCATTTT

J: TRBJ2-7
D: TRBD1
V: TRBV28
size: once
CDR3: CASSTPGTAYEQYF
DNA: TGTGCCAGCAGTACCCCCGGGACAGCATACGAGCAGTACTTC

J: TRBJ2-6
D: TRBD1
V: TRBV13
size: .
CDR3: CASSSGTGVHSGANVLTF
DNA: TGTGCCAGCAGTTCTGGGACAGGAGTACACTCTGGGGCCAACGTCCTGACTTTC

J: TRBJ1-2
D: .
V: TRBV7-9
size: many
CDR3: CASSLGPGHGYTF
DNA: TGTGCCAGCAGCTTAGGTCCAGGGCATGGCTACACCTTC

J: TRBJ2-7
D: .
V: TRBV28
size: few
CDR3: CAAIGGPFYEQYF
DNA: TGTGCCGCCATCGGAGGGCCGTTCTACGAGCAGTACTTC

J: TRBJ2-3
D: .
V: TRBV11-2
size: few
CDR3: CASSVGGLSDTQYF
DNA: TGTGCCAGCAGCGTAGGAGGGCTTTCAGATACGCAGTATTTT

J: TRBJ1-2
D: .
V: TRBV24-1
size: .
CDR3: CATKPSRGQVGGYTF
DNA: TGTGCCACCAAACCCTCTAGGGGACAAGTCGGCGGCTACACCTTC

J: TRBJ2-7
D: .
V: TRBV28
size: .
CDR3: CASSFRGRRSYEQYF
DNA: TGTGCCAGCAGTTTCCGAGGGCGTCGCTCCTACGAGCAGTACTTC

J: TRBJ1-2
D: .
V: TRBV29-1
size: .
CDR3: CSVEDSVVVNYGYTF
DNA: TGCAGCGTTGAAGATTCTGTAGTCGTTAACTATGGCTACACCTTC

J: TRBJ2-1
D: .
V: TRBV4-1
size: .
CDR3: CASSEPQDTMSSYNEQFF
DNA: TGCGCCAGCAGCGAACCTCAGGACACAATGAGCTCCTACAATGAGCAGTTCTTC

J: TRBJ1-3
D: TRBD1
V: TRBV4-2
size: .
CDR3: CASSQGGQGWSGNTIYF
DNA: TGTGCCAGCAGCCAAGGCGGACAGGGGTGGTCTGGAAACACCATATATTTT

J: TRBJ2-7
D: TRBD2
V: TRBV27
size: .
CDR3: CASSLEREGAHEQYF
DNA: TGTGCCAGCAGTTTAGAGCGGGAGGGTGCCCACGAGCAGTACTTC

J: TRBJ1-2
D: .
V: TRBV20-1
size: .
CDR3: CSARDPSWANYGYTF
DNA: TGCAGTGCTAGAGATCCGAGCTGGGCTAACTATGGCTACACCTTC